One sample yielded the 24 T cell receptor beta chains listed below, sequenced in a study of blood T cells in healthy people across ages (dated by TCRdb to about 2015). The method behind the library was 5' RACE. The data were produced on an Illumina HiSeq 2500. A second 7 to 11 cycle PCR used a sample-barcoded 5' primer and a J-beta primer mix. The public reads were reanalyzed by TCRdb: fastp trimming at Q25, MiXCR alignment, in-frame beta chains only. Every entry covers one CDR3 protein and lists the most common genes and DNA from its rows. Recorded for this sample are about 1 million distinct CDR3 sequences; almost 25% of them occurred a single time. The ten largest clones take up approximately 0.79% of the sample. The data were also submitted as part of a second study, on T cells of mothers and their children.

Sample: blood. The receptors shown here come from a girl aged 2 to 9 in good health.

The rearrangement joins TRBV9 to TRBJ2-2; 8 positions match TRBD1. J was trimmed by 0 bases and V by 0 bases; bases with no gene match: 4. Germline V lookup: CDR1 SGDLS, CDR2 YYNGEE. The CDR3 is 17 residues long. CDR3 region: CASSVGPTGANTGELFF. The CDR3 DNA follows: TGTGCCAGCAGCGTAGGACCGACAGGGGCGAACACCGGGGAGCTGTTTTTT.

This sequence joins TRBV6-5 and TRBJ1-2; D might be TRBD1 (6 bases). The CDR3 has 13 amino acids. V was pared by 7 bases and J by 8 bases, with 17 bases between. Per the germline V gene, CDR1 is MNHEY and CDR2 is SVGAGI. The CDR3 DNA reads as TGTGCCAGCACCAACGGGGGGCTAGGAGGCTACACCTTC. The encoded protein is CASTNGGLGGYTF.

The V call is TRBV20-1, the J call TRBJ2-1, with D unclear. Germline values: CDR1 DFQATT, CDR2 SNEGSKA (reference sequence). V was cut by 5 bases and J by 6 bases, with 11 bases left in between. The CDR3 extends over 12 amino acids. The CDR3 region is CSAQFYLNEQFF. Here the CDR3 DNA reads TGCAGTGCTCAGTTCTACCTCAATGAGCAGTTCTTC.

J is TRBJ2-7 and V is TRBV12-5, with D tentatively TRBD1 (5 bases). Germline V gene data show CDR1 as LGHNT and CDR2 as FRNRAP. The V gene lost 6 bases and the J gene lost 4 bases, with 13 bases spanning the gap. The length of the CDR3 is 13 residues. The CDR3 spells CASGFETEYEQYF. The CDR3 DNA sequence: TGTGCTAGTGGGTTCGAGACAGAGTACGAGCAGTACTTC.

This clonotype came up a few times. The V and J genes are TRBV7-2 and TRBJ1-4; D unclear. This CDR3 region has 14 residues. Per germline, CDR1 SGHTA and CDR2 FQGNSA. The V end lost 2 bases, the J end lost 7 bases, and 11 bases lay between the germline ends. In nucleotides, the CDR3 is TGTGCCAGCAGCTTAAGGCCTAGAGGTGAAAAACTGTTTTTT. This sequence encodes CASSLRPRGEKLFF.

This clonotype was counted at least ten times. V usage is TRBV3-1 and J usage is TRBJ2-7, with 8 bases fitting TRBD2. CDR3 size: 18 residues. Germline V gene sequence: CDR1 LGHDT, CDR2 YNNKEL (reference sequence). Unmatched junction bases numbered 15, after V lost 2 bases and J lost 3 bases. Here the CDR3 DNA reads TGTGCCAGCAGCCAAACGACCTACCTGGGACTAGGTCTCTACGAGCAGTACTTC. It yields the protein CASSQTTYLGLGLYEQYF.

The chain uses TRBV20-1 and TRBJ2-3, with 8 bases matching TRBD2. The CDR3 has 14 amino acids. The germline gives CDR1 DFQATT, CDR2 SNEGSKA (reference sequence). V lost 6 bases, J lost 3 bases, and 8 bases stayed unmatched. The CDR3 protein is CSAEVLAETDTQYF. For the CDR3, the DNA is TGCAGTGCCGAGGTACTAGCGGAAACAGATACGCAGTATTTT.

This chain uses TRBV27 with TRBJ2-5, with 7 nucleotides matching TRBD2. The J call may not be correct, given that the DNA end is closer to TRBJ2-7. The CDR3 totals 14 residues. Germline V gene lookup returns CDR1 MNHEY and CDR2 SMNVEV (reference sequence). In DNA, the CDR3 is TGTGCCAGCAGTTTATTTGGGGGGGGGTACGAGCAGTACTTC. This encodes CASSLFGGGYEQYF.

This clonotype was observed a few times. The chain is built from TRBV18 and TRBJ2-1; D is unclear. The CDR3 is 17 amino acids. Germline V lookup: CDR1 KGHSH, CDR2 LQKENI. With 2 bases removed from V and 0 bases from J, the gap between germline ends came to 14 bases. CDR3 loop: CASSPGVADSSYNEQFF. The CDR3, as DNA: TGTGCCAGCTCACCAGGGGTAGCTGATAGCTCCTACAATGAGCAGTTCTTC.

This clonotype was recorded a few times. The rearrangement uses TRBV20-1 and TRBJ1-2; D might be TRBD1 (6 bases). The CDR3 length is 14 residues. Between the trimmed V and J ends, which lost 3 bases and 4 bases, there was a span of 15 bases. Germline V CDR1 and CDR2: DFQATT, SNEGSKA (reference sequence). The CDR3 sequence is CSASSGKGGYGYTF. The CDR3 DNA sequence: TGCAGTGCTAGTTCAGGGAAGGGGGGCTATGGCTACACCTTC.

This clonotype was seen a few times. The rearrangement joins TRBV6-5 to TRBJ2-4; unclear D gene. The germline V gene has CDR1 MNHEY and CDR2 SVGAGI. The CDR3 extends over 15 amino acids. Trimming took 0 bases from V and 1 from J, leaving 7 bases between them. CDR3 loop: CASSYSTTAKNIQYF. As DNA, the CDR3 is TGTGCCAGCAGTTACTCGACGACCGCCAAAAACATTCAGTACTTC.

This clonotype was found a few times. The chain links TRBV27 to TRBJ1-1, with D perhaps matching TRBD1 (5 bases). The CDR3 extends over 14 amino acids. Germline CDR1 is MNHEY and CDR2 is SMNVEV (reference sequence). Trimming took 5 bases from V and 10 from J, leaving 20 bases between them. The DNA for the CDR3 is TGTGCCAGCAGTCCCGCCCAAATGGGGGGGGTAGCTTTCTTT. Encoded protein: CASSPAQMGGVAFF.

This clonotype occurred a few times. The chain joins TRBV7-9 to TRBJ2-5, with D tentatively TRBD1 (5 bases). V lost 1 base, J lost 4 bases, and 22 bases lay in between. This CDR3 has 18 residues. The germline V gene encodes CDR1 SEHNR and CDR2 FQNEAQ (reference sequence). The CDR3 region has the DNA TGTGCCAGCAGCTTAGGAATGAGTCCCACAGGAGCTACAGAGACCCAGTACTTC. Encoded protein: CASSLGMSPTGATETQYF.

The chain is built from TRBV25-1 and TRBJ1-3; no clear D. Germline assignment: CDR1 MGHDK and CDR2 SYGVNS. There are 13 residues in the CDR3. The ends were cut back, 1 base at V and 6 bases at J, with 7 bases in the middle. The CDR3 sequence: CASSEFRLNTIYF. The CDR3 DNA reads TGTGCCAGCAGTGAATTCAGATTAAACACCATATATTTT. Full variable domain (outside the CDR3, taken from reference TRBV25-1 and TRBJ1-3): EADIYQTPRYLVIGTGKKITLECSQTMGHDKMYWYQQDPGMELHLIHYSYGVNSTEKGDLSSESTVSRIRTEHFPLTLESARPSHTSQYLCASSEFRLNTIYFGEGSWLTVV.

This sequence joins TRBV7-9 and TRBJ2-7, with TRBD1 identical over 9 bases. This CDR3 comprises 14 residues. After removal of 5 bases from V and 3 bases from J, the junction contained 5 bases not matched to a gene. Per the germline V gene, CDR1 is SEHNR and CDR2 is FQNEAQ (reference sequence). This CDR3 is CASSQLGQGYEQYF. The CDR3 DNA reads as TGTGCCAGCAGCCAACTGGGACAGGGCTACGAGCAGTACTTC.

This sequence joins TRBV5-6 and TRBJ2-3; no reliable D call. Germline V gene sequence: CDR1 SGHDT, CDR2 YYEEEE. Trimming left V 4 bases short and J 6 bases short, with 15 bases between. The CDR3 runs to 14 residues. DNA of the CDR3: TGTGCCAGCAGCATTGGTCGTATTGGGGATACGCAGTATTTT. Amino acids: CASSIGRIGDTQYF.

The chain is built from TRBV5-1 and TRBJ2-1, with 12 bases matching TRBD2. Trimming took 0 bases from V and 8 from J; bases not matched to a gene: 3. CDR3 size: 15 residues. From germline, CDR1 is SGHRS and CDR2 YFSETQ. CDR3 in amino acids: CASSLGTSGVYEQFF. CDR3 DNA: TGCGCCAGCAGCTTGGGGACTAGCGGGGTCTATGAGCAGTTCTTC.

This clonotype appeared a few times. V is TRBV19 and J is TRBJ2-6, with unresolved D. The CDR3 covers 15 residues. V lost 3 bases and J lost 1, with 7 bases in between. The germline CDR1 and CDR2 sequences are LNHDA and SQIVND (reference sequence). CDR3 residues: CASSILTSGANVLTF. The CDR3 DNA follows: TGTGCCAGTAGTATCCTCACATCTGGGGCCAACGTCCTGACTTTC.

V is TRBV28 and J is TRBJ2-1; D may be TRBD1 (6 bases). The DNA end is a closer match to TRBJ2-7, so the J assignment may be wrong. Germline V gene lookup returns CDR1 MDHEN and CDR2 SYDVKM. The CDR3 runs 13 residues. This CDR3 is CATWWGTGSPQYF. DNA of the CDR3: TGTGCCACCTGGTGGGGTACAGGGTCGCCACAGTACTTC.

The CDR3 sequence: CATSDLNGGAFVEQFF. CDR3 coding DNA: TGTGCCACCAGTGATTTAAACGGGGGGGCCTTCGTGGAGCAGTTCTTC. V and J are TRBV24-1 and TRBJ2-1; 8 bases map to TRBD2. The CDR3 sequence is 16 residues long. V lost 1 base, J lost 10 bases, and 11 bases stayed unmatched. CDR1 KGHDR and CDR2 SFDVKD come from the germline V gene.

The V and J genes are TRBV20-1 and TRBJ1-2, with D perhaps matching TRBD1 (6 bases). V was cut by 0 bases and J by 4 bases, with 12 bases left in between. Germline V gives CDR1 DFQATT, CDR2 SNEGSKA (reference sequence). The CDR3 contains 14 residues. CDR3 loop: CSARDPNRVYGYTF. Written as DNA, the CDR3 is TGCAGTGCTAGAGATCCGAACAGGGTCTATGGCTACACCTTC.

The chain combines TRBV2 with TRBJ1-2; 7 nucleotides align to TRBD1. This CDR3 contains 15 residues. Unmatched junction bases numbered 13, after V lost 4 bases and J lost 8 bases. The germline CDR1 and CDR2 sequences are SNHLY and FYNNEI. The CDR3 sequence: CASSVALRGTWGYTF. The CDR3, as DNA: TGTGCCAGCAGTGTGGCCCTCAGGGGGACCTGGGGCTACACCTTC. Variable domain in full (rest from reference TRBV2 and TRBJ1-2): EPEVTQTPSHQVTQMGQEVILRCVPISNHLYFYWYRQILGQKVEFLVSFYNNEISEKSEIFDDQFSVERPDGSNFTLKIRSTKLEDSAMYFCASSVALRGTWGYTFGSGTRLTVV.

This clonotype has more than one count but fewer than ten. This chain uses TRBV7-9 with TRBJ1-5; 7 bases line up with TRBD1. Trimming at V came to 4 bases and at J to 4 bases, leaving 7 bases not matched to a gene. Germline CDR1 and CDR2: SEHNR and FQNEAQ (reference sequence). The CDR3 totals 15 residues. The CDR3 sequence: CASSSWDSQNQPQHF. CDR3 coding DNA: TGTGCCAGCAGCTCCTGGGACAGTCAGAATCAGCCCCAGCATTTT.

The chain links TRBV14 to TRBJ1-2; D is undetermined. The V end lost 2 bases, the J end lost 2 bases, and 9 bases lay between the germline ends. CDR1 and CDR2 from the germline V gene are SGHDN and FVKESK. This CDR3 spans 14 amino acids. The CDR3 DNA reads TGTGCCAGCAGCCAATATCGGACGAACTATGGCTACACCTTC. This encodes CASSQYRTNYGYTF. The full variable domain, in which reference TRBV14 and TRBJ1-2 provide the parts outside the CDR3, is EAGVTQFPSHSVIEKGQTVTLRCDPISGHDNLYWYRRVMGKEIKFLLHFVKESKQDESGMPNNRFLAERTGGTYSTLKVQPAELEDSGVYFCASSQYRTNYGYTFGSGTRLTVV.